This TCR beta chain was found in a study of beta chain features in type 1 diabetes. General study results and limits: TCRB CDR3s were moderately but significantly shorter in Type 1 diabetes patients in all four CD4+ subsets. cDNA-based reads could over-represent cells with high TCR expression.

A CD45RO/CCR7/CD25/CD127/CD95/CD27 panel sorted naive, central memory, regulatory and stem cell-like memory CD4+ cells. All sorted populations exceeded 98% purity. CDR3 length equals 16 residues. Germline CDR1 and CDR2: MGHRA and YSYEKL. V dropped 1 base and J dropped 1 base, with 14 bases sitting between them. Concerning this clone: Antigen: not known.

All of the isolated RNA was reverse transcribed, so expressed TCRB transcripts were sequenced. Sequencing was performed with immunoSEQ multiplex PCR; in TCRdb, only in-frame clones are kept and a portion is missing. The sample consists of some 360,000 clones, about 18% of them appearing once. The V gene is TRBV4-1, the J gene TRBJ2-7; the D gene is possibly TRBD1 (6 bases). This clonotype originated in a woman between 18 and 30 years old in good health. The specimen was naive CD4+ T cells from blood. The CDR3 is CASSQVMRGRSYEQYF. CDR3 DNA: TGCGCCAGCAGCCAAGTCATGAGGGGGAGATCCTACGAGCAGTACTTC.